This TCR beta chain was identified in a study of T cells after posttransplantation cyclophosphamide. Study-level findings and limits: Donor-recipient repertoire similarity was low at 1-2 months, rising over year one. TRB clonality was highly associated with recipient CMV seropositivity and reactivation. Blood and skin or GI T cell repertoires showed limited TRB overlap.

Assay: immunoSEQ multiplex PCR; the TCRdb copy retains only in-frame clones and omits some. The sample shows 30,000 to 40,000 clones, none of them appearing just once. J lost 1 base, V lost 4 bases, and 7 bases had no gene match. In germline, CDR1 is SGHRS, CDR2 YFSETQ. This CDR3 is 15 amino acids long. This clone has at least ten counts. Antigen specificity is unknown. V usage is TRBV5-1 and J usage is TRBJ1-1; 7 nucleotides align to TRBD1. This receptor was identified in a man in his forties or fifties in good health, CMV-negative, and a related stem cell transplant donor. Sequencing input: PBMCs. CDR3 residues: CASSPAGQANTEAFF. The CDR3 DNA follows: TGCGCCAGCAGCCCGGCCGGACAGGCGAACACTGAAGCTTTCTTT.